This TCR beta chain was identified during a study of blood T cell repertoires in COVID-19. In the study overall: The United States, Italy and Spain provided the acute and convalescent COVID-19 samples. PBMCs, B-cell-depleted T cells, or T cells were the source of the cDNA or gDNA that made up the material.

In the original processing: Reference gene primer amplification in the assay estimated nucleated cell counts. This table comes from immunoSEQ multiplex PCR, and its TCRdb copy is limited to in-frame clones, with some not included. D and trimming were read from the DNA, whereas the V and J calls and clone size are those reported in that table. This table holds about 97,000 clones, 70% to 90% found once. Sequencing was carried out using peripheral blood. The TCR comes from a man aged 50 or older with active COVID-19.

The CDR3 here is CASSLNSFAFF. CDR3 DNA: TGTGCCAGCAGCTTGAACAGTTTTGCTTTCTTT. The rearrangement links TRBV5-5 to TRBJ1-1; no firm D call. Trimming removed 1 base at V and 11 bases at J, with 9 bases between. The germline V gene encodes CDR1 SGHKS and CDR2 YYEKEE (reference sequence). The CDR3 contains 11 residues.